Sequencing of this TCR beta chain was carried out in a study of Tregs in tolerant kidney transplant recipients. Thawed PBMCs were FACS-sorted into unstimulated CD4+CD25+CD127- regulatory T cells, CD4+CD25- non-regulatory cells, CD4 and CD8 cells. Repertoires were generated with immunoSEQ multiplex PCR, while TCRdb's copy carries only in-frame clones and drops some. The data contain around 70,000 clones, 80% to 95% of them singletons. This CDR3 region has 19 residues. The V gene end was trimmed by 10 bases and the J gene end by 1 base; junction bases not matched to a gene: 19. Germline lookup yields CDR1 SNHLY and CDR2 FYNNEI.

The chain is built from TRBV2 and TRBJ2-6; 7 nucleotides align to TRBD1. Sequenced material: CD8+ T cells from blood, taken before the transplant. The sequence derives from a human donor who received a combined kidney and bone marrow transplant. The CDR3, as DNA: TGTGCCATCACCCTCCAGGGGGTGTTTTATAGGTCTGGGGCCAACGTCCTGACTTTC. Its translation: CAITLQGVFYRSGANVLTF. Variable domain in full (rest from reference TRBV2 and TRBJ2-6): EPEVTQTPSHQVTQMGQEVILRCVPISNHLYFYWYRQILGQKVEFLVSFYNNEISEKSEIFDDQFSVERPDGSNFTLKIRSTKLEDSAMYFCAITLQGVFYRSGANVLTFGAGSRLTVL.